This T cell receptor (beta chain) was observed in a study of blood T cell repertoires in COVID-19. Profiling relied on immunoSEQ multiplex PCR, and the TCRdb table lists in-frame clones only, not all of them. The sample carries about 200,000 clones, 65% to 90% recorded once. The CDR3 sequence is 15 residues long. The germline V gene has CDR1 LNHDA and CDR2 SQIVND (reference sequence). With 5 bases clipped from V and 5 bases from J, the junction kept 8 bases outside the gene matches. This TCR derives from a man older than 75 with acute or convalescent COVID-19. This rearrangement joins TRBV19 to TRBJ2-3; 9 nucleotides agree with TRBD2. The specimen sequenced was peripheral blood. CDR3 nucleotide sequence: TGTGCCAGTAGTGATCGGGCGGGAGGGGTAGATACGCAGTATTTT. This codes for CASSDRAGGVDTQYF.